The rows below give T cell receptor beta chains drawn from one sample of a study of long-term antiretroviral therapy in people with HIV. TCRdb's table, derived via immunoSEQ multiplex PCR, lists solely in-frame clones and lacks some. This table has 15,000 to 20,000 clones, 70% to 90% appearing once. The sequencing used unsorted PBMCs, collected 2.2 to 2.4 years before starting antiretroviral therapy. These receptor sequences come from a woman aged 25-40 years with HIV. Both conserved end residues are trimmed from each CDR3. The order of the fields is CDR3 protein, V gene, J gene.

CDR3: ASSRFGWGKRSAEAF
V: TRBV14
J: TRBJ1-1

CDR3: ASSLVRGADYGYT
V: TRBV5-1
J: TRBJ1-2

CDR3: ASSIGNPGNTIY
V: TRBV19
J: TRBJ1-3

CDR3: ASSEFNTEAF
V: TRBV6-1
J: TRBJ1-1

CDR3: ASSYSGGANYGYT
V: TRBV6-6
J: TRBJ1-2

CDR3: ASSSQGQGNYGYT
V: TRBV6-6
J: TRBJ1-2

CDR3: ASSIDRDRVPEQY
V: TRBV19
J: TRBJ2-7

CDR3: SAVTGNTIY
V: TRBV20-1
J: TRBJ1-3

CDR3: ASSRDNSFYGYT
V: TRBV18
J: TRBJ1-2

CDR3: ASSEALGGLSNQPQH
V: TRBV6-1
J: TRBJ1-5

CDR3: ASSFGSGGADTQY
V: TRBV5-1
J: TRBJ2-3

CDR3: ASKGRNEKLF
V: TRBV6-5
J: TRBJ1-4

CDR3: ASRASVTGYT
V: TRBV6-5
J: TRBJ1-2

CDR3: ASSQGQGNGYT
V: TRBV5-4
J: TRBJ1-2

CDR3: ASSLGQGGSWYGYT
V: TRBV11-2
J: TRBJ1-2

CDR3: ASSLAQGADTQY
V: TRBV5-1
J: TRBJ2-3

CDR3: SVVEPGATIY
V: TRBV29-1
J: TRBJ1-3

CDR3: ASSLGQGNTEAF
V: TRBV11-3
J: TRBJ1-1

CDR3: ASSLGQGDQPQH
V: TRBV7-9
J: TRBJ1-5

CDR3: ASSLAGRQQKGYGYT
V: TRBV11-2
J: TRBJ1-2

CDR3: ASSQTTGAVSYYGYT
V: TRBV7-9
J: TRBJ1-2

CDR3: ASSLAQDKTEAF
V: TRBV11-2
J: TRBJ1-1

CDR3: SVGLDRGKETREKLF
V: TRBV29-1
J: TRBJ1-4

CDR3: AWSPGTGAYEQY
V: TRBV30
J: TRBJ2-7

CDR3: ASSPRGRDAFYEQY
V: TRBV11-2
J: TRBJ2-7

CDR3: SAPPGYGYT
V: TRBV29-1
J: TRBJ1-2

CDR3: ASRGTGLANEKLF
V: TRBV4-1
J: TRBJ1-4